This TCR beta chain was retrieved from a study of cytomegalovirus exposure and HLA in healthy donors. The PCR used 60 Vbeta and 13 Jbeta primers. TCRdb's table, derived via immunoSEQ multiplex PCR, lists solely in-frame clones and lacks some. The sample has about 120,000 clones, 77% seen once. The germline CDR1 and CDR2 sequences are MNHNS and SASEGT. This CDR3 region has 15 residues. The V gene end was trimmed by 4 bases and the J gene end by 3 bases; junction bases not matched to a gene: 7. The receptor was derived from a male donor in good health and CMV-seropositive. Input material: PBMCs. This chain uses TRBV6-1 with TRBJ2-3, with 7 bases matching TRBD2. CDR3 bases: TGTGCCAGCAGTGCTCTAGCGGCCTCTACAGATACGCAGTATTTT. This sequence encodes CASSALAASTDTQYF.